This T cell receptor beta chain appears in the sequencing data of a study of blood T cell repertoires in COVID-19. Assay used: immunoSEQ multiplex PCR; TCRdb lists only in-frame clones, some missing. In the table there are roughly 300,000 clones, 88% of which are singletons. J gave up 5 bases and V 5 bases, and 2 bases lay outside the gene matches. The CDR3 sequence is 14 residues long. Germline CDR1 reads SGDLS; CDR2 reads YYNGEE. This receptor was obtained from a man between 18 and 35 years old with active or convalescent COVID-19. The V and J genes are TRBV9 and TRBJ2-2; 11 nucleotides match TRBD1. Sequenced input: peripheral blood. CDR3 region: CASRGQGGTGELFF. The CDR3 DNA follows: TGTGCCAGCAGGGGACAGGGGGGTACCGGGGAGCTGTTTTTT.